Sequencing of this TCR beta chain was carried out in a study of T cells in pancreatic ductal adenocarcinoma. Germline assignment: CDR1 MDHEN and CDR2 SYDVKM. There are 21 residues in the CDR3. J was trimmed by 0 bases and V by 1 base; bases with no gene match: 14. Broader study findings: Tumor and blood clonality did not differ significantly, about 0.112 versus 0.072. The resected cohort was biased toward the minority with early-stage disease.

Assay: immunoSEQ multiplex PCR; the TCRdb copy retains only in-frame clones and omits some. The profile shows hundreds of clones, 90% of them singletons. In the case of this clone: Its antigen is as yet unknown.

Surgery without prior neoadjuvant therapy was the treatment of the selected pancreatic ductal adenocarcinoma patients. The J gene is TRBJ1-3, the V gene TRBV28; TRBD1 matches at 11 bases. This receptor was taken from a human donor with pancreatic ductal adenocarcinoma. The donor label of this sample is uncertain. Sequenced sample: pancreatic tumor tissue. This CDR3 is CASSLFKAIGTGGVSGNTIYF. CDR3 bases: TGTGCCAGCAGTTTATTTAAGGCAATTGGGACAGGGGGAGTCTCTGGAAACACCATATATTTT.